This is a list of T cell receptor beta chains from one sample in a study of cytomegalovirus exposure and HLA in healthy donors. The method was immunoSEQ multiplex PCR; TCRdb's version includes in-frame clones alone and lacks a portion of them. Altogether about 100,000 clones are present, 70% to 80% being singletons, with the ten largest covering around 19%. The sample taken for sequencing was PBMCs. These receptors came from a woman in her sixties or seventies in good health and CMV-seropositive. Each CDR3 is given with its conserved first and last residue. The order of the fields is clone size, J gene, V gene, D gene, CDR3 DNA, CDR3 protein. The D gene is left open where the match is weak. Expanded clones get a size class; other rows say once, few or many, or leave the size out.

-	TRBJ2-7	TRBV4-1	-	TGCGCCAGCAGCCCAGGACAGAGCTCCTACGAGCAGTACTTC	CASSPGQSSYEQYF
-	TRBJ1-5	TRBV15	-	TGTGCCACCAGCAGAGATTCCCCCGCCGGTCAGCCCCAGCATTTT	CATSRDSPAGQPQHF
-	TRBJ1-6	TRBV4-2	-	TGTGCCAGCAGCCACCACGAGCGGTCCTCCTATAATTCACCCCTCCACTTT	CASSHHERSSYNSPLHF
few	TRBJ2-7	TRBV2	TRBD1	TGTGCCAGCAGTCGGGACAGGGGAAAGTACGAGCAGTACTTC	CASSRDRGKYEQYF
-	TRBJ1-2	TRBV28	-	TGTGCCAGCAGTTTATGGAGGGCGGGGGCCATCTATGGCTACACCTTC	CASSLWRAGAIYGYTF
-	TRBJ2-1	TRBV7-2	TRBD1	TGTGCCAGCAGCTTAGGGACAGGGGGATCAAATGAGCAGTTCTTC	CASSLGTGGSNEQFF
few	TRBJ1-1	TRBV5-6	TRBD1	TGTGCCAGCAGCTTGGGCCCGACAGGGGAAGCTTTCTTT	CASSLGPTGEAFF
-	TRBJ2-7	TRBV6-1	TRBD1	TGTGCCAGTGACAGGGGTTCCTACGAGCAGTACTTC	CASDRGSYEQYF
-	TRBJ1-2	TRBV9	TRBD1	TGTGCCAGCAGCGGACCGGACAGGGAAGGACCTGGCTACACCTTC	CASSGPDREGPGYTF
few	TRBJ1-1	TRBV6-1	TRBD1	TGTGCCAGCAGGAAAGACAGGGGGGGATCTTTCTTT	CASRKDRGGSFF
few	TRBJ1-1	TRBV7-9	-	TGTGCCAGCAGACCGGCCGGAGGGAACACTGAAGCTTTCTTT	CASRPAGGNTEAFF
-	TRBJ2-1	TRBV9	-	TGTGCCAGCAGCCCGGACAGCAATGAGCAGTTCTTC	CASSPDSNEQFF
-	TRBJ2-6	TRBV9	TRBD2	TGTGCCAGCAGCTCGCGGGGGGTTAACTCTGGGGCCAACGTCCTGACTTTC	CASSSRGVNSGANVLTF
-	TRBJ1-1	TRBV10-3	TRBD1	TGTGCCATCAGCGGGACAGCTCAGAACACTGAAGCTTTCTTT	CAISGTAQNTEAFF
-	TRBJ2-7	TRBV18	-	TGTGCCAGCTCACAAACGGCCAGGGGCACCTACGAGCAGTACTTC	CASSQTARGTYEQYF
-	TRBJ2-7	TRBV27	-	TGTGCCAGCTCATTGGGGGGGGCGCGGTACGAGCAGTACTTC	CASSLGGARYEQYF
-	TRBJ2-1	TRBV18	TRBD2	TGTGCCAGCTCACGGGGACTAGCGGGAGACGAGCAGTTCTTC	CASSRGLAGDEQFF
-	TRBJ2-1	TRBV9	-	TGTGCCAGCAGCGCTCCCCTTGTGTATGAGCAGTTCTTC	CASSAPLVYEQFF
-	TRBJ2-7	TRBV5-5	-	TGTGCCAGCAGCTTGGGACAGGTCTTGGGTTACGAGCAGTACTTC	CASSLGQVLGYEQYF
-	TRBJ1-3	TRBV6-1	TRBD1	TGTGCCAGCAGGGCTACAGGGGCTGGAAACACCATATATTTT	CASRATGAGNTIYF
-	TRBJ2-2	TRBV4-1	-	TGCGCCAGCAGACTGGGCGCTTACACCGGGGAGCTGTTTTTT	CASRLGAYTGELFF
-	TRBJ2-7	TRBV5-1	-	TGCGCCAGCAGCAACCGGGACTTAACCTACGAGCAGTACTTC	CASSNRDLTYEQYF
-	TRBJ1-2	TRBV11-2	TRBD1	TGTGCCAGCAGCTCCTACCGGGACAGAAGCCGAGTATATGGCTACACCTTC	CASSSYRDRSRVYGYTF
-	TRBJ1-2	TRBV7-6	-	TGTGCCAGCAGCTTAGGGGCGGGGGGGAATTATGGCTACACCTTC	CASSLGAGGNYGYTF
-	TRBJ2-7	TRBV7-8	TRBD1	TGTGCCAGCAGCTTAGTGGGTCAGGGGGATTACGAGCAGTACTTC	CASSLVGQGDYEQYF
-	TRBJ1-5	TRBV5-8	-	TGTGCCAGCAGCTTGGGCGACAGTAGCAATCAGCCCCAGCATTTT	CASSLGDSSNQPQHF
-	TRBJ1-1	TRBV19	TRBD1	TGTGCCAGTAGCCGGGACAGAAACACTGAAGCTTTCTTT	CASSRDRNTEAFF
-	TRBJ1-1	TRBV9	-	TGTGCCAGCAGCGTAGGGACATTGAACACTGAAGCTTTCTTT	CASSVGTLNTEAFF
-	TRBJ2-1	TRBV30	TRBD2	TGTGCCTGGAGTGTACGCCCCGGTAGCGGGATCAATGAGCAGTTCTTC	CAWSVRPGSGINEQFF
-	TRBJ1-1	TRBV11-1	-	TGTGCCAGCAGCCGCAGGGGAAGGGACACTGAAGCTTTCTTT	CASSRRGRDTEAFF
-	TRBJ2-1	TRBV6-1	-	TGTGCCAGCAATCGGGACAATGAGCAGTTCTTC	CASNRDNEQFF
-	TRBJ1-2	TRBV6-6	-	TGTGCCAGCAGTTACTCCGGCAGGGTAAATGGCTACACCTTC	CASSYSGRVNGYTF
-	TRBJ2-5	TRBV28	-	TGTGCCAGCGCCGTTGGAGGTTCAGAGACCCAGTACTTC	CASAVGGSETQYF
-	TRBJ1-5	TRBV18	-	TGTGCCAGCTCACCAGGAGGAGATCAGCCCCAGCATTTT	CASSPGGDQPQHF
-	TRBJ2-2	TRBV18	-	TGTGCCAGCTCACCCGTCAGGATAGCGAACACCGGGGAGCTGTTTTTT	CASSPVRIANTGELFF
many	TRBJ2-2	TRBV6-6	-	TGTGCCAGCAGTTACTCTTCACAGGGACCCGGGGAGCTGTTTTTT	CASSYSSQGPGELFF
-	TRBJ2-6	TRBV10-3	TRBD2	TGTGCCATCAGTGGGGTTAGCGGGAGGGCTGGGGCCAACGTCCTGACTTTC	CAISGVSGRAGANVLTF
-	TRBJ2-7	TRBV28	-	TGTGCCAGCAGCCTGGAGGGGGCTCGGCAGTACTTC	CASSLEGARQYF
-	TRBJ1-1	TRBV7-9	-	TGTTCCAGCAGCCCACAGGGCACTGAAGCTTTCTTT	CSSSPQGTEAFF
-	TRBJ1-5	TRBV9	-	TGTGCCAGCAGCGTGGACGGGGACAATCAGCCCCAGCATTTT	CASSVDGDNQPQHF
-	TRBJ1-1	TRBV18	-	TGTGCCAGCTCGCGTTCCGGGGGGCTTACTGAAGCTTTCTTT	CASSRSGGLTEAFF